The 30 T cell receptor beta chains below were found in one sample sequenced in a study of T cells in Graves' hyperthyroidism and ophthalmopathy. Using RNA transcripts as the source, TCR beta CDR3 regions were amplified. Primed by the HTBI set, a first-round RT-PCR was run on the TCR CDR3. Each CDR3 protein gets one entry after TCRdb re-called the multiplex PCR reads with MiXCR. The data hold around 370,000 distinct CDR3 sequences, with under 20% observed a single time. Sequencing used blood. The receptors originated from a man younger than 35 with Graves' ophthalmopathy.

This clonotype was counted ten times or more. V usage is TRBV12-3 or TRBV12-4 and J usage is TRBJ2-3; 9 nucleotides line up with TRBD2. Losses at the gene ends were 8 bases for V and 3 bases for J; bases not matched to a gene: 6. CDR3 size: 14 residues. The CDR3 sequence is CASARSGGTDTQYF. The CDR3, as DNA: TGTGCCAGCGCACGGAGCGGGGGGACAGATACGCAGTATTTT.

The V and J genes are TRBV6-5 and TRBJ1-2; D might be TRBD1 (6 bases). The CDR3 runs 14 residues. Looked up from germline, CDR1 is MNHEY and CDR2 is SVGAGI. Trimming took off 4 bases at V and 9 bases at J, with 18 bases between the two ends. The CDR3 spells CASSFTTEGGSYTF. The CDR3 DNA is TGTGCCAGCAGTTTTACGACCGAGGGGGGAAGCTACACCTTC.

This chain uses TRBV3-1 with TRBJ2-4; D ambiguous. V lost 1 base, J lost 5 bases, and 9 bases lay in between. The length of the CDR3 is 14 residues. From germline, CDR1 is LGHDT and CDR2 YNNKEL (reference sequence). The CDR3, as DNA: TGTGCCAGCAGCCAAGTCTCTAGTGAAAACATTCAGTACTTC. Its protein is CASSQVSSENIQYF.

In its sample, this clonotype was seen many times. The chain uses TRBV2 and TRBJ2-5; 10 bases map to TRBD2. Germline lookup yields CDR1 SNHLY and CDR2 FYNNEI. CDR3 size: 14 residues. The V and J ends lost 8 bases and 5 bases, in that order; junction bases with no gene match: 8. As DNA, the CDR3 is TGTGCCAGCCATAGCGGGGGGAAGGGGGAGACCCAGTACTTC. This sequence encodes CASHSGGKGETQYF.

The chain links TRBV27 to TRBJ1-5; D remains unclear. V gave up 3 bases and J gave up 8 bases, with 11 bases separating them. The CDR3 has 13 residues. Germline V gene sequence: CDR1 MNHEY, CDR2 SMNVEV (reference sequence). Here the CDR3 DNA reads TGTGCCAGCAGTTTTGCCGTCGGAGAGCCCCAGCATTTT. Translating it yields CASSFAVGEPQHF.

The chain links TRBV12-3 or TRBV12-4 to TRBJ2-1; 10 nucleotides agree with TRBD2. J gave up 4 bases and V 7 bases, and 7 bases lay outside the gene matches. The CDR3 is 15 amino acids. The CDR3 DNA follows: TGTGCCAGCACAGATAGCGGGGGGATTTACAATGAGCAGTTCTTC. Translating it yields CASTDSGGIYNEQFF.

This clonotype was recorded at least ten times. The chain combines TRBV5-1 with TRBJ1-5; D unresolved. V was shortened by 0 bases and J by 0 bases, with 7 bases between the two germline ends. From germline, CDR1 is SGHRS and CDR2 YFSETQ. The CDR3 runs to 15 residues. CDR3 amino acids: CASSLEGYSNQPQHF. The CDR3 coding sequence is TGCGCCAGCAGCTTGGAAGGGTATAGCAATCAGCCCCAGCATTTT.

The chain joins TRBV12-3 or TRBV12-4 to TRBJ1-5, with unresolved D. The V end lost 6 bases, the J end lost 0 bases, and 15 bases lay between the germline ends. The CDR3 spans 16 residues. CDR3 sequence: CASSFDGAGSNQPQHF. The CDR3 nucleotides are TGTGCCAGCAGCTTTGACGGTGCGGGTAGCAATCAGCCCCAGCATTTT.

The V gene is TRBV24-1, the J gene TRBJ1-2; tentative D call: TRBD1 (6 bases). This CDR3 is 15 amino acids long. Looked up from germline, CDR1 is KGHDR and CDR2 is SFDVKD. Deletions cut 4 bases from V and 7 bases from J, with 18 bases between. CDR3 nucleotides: TGTGCCACCAGTGACCCGGGGACACTCCTGTCTGGCTACACCTTC. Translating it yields CATSDPGTLLSGYTF.

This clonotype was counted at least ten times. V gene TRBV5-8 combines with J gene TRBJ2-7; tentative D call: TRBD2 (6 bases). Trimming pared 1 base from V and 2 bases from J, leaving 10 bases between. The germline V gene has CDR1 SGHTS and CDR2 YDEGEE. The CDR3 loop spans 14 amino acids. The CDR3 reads CASSLRGSTYEQYF. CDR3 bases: TGTGCCAGCAGCTTGCGGGGGTCCACCTACGAGCAGTACTTC. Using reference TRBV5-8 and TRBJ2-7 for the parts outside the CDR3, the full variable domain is EAGVTQSPTHLIKTRGQQATLRCSPISGHTSVYWYQQALGLGLQFLLWYDEGEERNRGNFPPRFSGRQFPNYSSELNVNALELEDSALYLCASSLRGSTYEQYFGPGTRLTVT.

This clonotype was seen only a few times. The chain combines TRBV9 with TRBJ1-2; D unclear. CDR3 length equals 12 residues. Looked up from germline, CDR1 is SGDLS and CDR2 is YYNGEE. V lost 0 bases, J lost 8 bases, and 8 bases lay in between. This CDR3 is CASSVGLGGYTF. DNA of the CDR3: TGTGCCAGCAGCGTAGGGTTGGGCGGCTACACCTTC.

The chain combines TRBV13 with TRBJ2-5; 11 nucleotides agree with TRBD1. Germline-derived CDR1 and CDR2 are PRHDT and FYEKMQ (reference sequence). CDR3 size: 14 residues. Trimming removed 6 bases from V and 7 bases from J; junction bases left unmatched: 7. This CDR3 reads CASRGQGASGTQYF. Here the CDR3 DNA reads TGTGCCAGCAGAGGACAGGGGGCGTCAGGGACCCAGTACTTC.

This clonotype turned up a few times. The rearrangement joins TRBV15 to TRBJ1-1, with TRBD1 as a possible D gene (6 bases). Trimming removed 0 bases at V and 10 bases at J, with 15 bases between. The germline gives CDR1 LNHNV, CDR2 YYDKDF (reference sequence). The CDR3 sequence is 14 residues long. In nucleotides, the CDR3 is TGTGCCACCAGCAGAGAGGGGGCGATACGCCCAGCTTTCTTT. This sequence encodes CATSREGAIRPAFF.

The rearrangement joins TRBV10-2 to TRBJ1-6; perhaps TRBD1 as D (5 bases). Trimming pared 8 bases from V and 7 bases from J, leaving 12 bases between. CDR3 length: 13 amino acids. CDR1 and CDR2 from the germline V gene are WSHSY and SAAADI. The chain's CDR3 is CASAPGGNSPLHF. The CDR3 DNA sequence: TGCGCCAGCGCGCCGGGGGGAAATTCACCCCTCCACTTT.

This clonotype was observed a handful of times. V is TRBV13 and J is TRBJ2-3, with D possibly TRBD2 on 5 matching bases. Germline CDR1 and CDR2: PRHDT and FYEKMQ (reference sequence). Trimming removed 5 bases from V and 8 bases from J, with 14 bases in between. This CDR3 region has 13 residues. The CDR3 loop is CASSEGRGATQYF. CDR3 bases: TGTGCCAGCAGCGAAGGCCGGGGAGCTACGCAGTATTTT.

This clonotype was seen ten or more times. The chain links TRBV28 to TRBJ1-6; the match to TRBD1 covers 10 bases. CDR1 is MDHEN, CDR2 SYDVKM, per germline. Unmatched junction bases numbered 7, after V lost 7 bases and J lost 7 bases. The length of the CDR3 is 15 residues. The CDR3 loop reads CASIPRTGGNSPLHF. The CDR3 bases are TGTGCCAGCATCCCGCGGACAGGGGGAAATTCACCCCTCCACTTT.

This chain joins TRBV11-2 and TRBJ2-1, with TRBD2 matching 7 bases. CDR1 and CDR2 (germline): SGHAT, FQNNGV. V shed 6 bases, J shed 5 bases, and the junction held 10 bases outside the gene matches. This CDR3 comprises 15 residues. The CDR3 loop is CASRTFGTKDNEQFF. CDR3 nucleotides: TGTGCCAGCAGGACCTTCGGGACTAAGGACAATGAGCAGTTCTTC. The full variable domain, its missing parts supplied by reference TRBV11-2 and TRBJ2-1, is EAGVAQSPRYKIIEKRQSVAFWCNPISGHATLYWYQQILGQGPKLLIQFQNNGVVDDSQLPKDRFSAERLKGVDSTLKIQPAKLEDSAVYLCASRTFGTKDNEQFFGPGTRLTVL.

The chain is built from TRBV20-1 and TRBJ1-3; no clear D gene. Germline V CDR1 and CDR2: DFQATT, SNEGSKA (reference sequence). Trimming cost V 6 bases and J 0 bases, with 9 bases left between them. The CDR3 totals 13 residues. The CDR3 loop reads CSALRSSGNTIYF. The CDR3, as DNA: TGCAGTGCGTTGCGGAGCTCTGGAAACACCATATATTTT.

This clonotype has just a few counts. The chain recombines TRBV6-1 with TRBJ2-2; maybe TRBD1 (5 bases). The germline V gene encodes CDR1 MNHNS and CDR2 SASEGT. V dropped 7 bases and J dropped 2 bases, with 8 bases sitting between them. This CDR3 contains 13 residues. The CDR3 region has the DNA TGTGCCAGCATAGGGGATAACACCGGGGAGCTGTTTTTT. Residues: CASIGDNTGELFF.

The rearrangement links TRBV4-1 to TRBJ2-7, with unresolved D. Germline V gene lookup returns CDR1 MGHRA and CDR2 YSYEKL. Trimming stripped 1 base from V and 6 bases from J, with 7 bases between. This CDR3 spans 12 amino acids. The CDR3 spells CASSQVLGEQYF. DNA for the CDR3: TGCGCCAGCAGCCAAGTATTGGGCGAGCAGTACTTC.

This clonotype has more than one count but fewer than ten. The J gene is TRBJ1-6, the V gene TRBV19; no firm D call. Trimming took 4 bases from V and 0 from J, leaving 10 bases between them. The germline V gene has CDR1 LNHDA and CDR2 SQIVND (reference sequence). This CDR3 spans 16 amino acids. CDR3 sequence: CASSRPVSSYNSPLHF. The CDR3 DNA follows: TGTGCCAGTAGTAGACCTGTGAGCTCCTATAATTCACCCCTCCACTTT.

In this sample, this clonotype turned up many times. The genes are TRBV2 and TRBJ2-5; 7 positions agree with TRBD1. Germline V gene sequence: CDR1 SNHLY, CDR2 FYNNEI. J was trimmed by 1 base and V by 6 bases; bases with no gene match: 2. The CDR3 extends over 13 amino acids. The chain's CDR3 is CASSRDSQETQYF. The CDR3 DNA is TGTGCCAGCAGCCGGGACAGCCAAGAGACCCAGTACTTC.

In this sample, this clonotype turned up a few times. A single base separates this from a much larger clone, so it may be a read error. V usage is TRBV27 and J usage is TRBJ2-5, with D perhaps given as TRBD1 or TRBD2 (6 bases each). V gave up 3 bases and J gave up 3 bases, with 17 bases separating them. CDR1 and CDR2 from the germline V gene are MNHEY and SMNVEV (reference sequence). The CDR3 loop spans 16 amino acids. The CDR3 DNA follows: TGTGCCAGCAGTTTGGGAGGAGGGGGATGGGAAGAGACCCAGTACTTC. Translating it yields CASSLGGGGWEETQYF.

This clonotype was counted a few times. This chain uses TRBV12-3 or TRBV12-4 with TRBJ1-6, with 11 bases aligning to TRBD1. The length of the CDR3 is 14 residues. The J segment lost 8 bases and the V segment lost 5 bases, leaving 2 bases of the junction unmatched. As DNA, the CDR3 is TGTGCCAGCAGTGTGGGACAGGGGGATTCACCCCTCCACTTT. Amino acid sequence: CASSVGQGDSPLHF.

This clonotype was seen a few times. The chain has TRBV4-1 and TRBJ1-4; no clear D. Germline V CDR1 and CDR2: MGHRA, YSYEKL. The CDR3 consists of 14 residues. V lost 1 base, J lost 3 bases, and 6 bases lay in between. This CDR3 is CASSQVLANEKLFF. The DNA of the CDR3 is TGCGCCAGCAGCCAAGTCCTCGCTAATGAAAAACTGTTTTTT.

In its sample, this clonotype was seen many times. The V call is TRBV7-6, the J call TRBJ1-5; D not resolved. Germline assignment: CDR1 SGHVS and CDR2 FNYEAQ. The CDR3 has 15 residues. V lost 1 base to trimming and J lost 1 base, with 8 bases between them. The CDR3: CASSLGEGSNQPQHF. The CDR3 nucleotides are TGTGCCAGCAGCTTAGGGGAAGGGAGCAATCAGCCCCAGCATTTT.

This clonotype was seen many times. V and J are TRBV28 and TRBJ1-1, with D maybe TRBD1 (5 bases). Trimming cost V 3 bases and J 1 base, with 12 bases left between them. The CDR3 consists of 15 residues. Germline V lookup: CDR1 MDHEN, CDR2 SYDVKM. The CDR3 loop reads CASSLEGLRNTEAFF. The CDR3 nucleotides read TGTGCCAGCAGTTTGGAGGGACTACGGAACACTGAAGCTTTCTTT.

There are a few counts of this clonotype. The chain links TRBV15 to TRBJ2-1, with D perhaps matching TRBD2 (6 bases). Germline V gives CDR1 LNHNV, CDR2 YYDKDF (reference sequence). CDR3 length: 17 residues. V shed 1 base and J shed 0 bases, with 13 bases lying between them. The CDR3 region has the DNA TGTGCCACCAGCAGAGTCCGGTCGGGGGACTCCTACAATGAGCAGTTCTTC. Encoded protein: CATSRVRSGDSYNEQFF. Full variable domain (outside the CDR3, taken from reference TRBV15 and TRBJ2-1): DAMVIQNPRYQVTQFGKPVTLSCSQTLNHNVMYWYQQKSSQAPKLLFHYYDKDFNNEADTPDNFQSRRPNTSFCFLDIRSPGLGDTAMYLCATSRVRSGDSYNEQFFGPGTRLTVL.

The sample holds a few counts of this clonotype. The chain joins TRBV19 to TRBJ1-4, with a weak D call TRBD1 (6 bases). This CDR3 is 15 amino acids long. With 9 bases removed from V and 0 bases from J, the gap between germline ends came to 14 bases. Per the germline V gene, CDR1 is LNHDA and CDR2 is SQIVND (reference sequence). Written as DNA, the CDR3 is TGTGCCAGCAAACCGACAGGCACAACTAATGAAAAACTGTTTTTT. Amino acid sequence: CASKPTGTTNEKLFF. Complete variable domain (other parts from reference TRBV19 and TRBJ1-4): DGGITQSPKYLFRKEGQNVTLSCEQNLNHDAMYWYRQDPGQGLRLIYYSQIVNDFQKGDIAEGYSVSREKKESFPLTVTSAQKNPTAFYLCASKPTGTTNEKLFFGSGTQLSVL.

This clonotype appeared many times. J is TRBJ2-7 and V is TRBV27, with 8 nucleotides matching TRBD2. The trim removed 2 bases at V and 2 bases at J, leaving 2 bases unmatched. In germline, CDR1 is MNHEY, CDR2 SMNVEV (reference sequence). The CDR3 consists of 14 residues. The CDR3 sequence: CASSLASGPYEQYF. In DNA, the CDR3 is TGTGCCAGCAGTTTAGCTAGCGGGCCCTACGAGCAGTACTTC.